Following are 10 T cell receptor beta chains from one sample sequenced in a study of CD8+CD57+ T cells in acquired aplastic anemia. Template material for TCR beta VDJ and CDR3 profiling consisted of genomic DNA. Each CDR3 protein gets one entry after TCRdb re-called the reads with MiXCR. The table lists roughly 420,000 distinct CDR3 sequences, about two thirds of them singletons, with approximately 4% in the top ten. Source material: sorted CD4+, CD8+, or CD8+CD57+ T cells (not recorded which) from PBMCs. Every receptor here comes from a human donor in good health, serving as a control.

This chain uses TRBV12-3 or TRBV12-4 with TRBJ1-4; unclear D gene. The CDR3 is 15 amino acids. Trimming removed 0 bases from V and 1 base from J, with 6 bases in between. For the CDR3, the DNA is TGTGCCAGCAGTTTAGCCATGAAAACTAATGAAAAACTGTTTTTT. This encodes CASSLAMKTNEKLFF.

The rearrangement joins TRBV12-3 or TRBV12-4 to TRBJ2-6; the D is unclear. This CDR3 is built from 13 residues. Between the trimmed V and J ends, which lost 6 bases and 3 bases, there was a span of 6 bases. The CDR3 loop reads CASRPDGANVLTF. The CDR3 DNA reads as TGTGCCAGCAGGCCGGATGGGGCCAACGTCCTGACTTTC.

The chain links TRBV10-3 to TRBJ2-7, with 9 bases identical to TRBD1. Unmatched junction bases numbered 9, after V lost 6 bases and J lost 3 bases. CDR3 length equals 15 residues. Germline lookup yields CDR1 ENHRY and CDR2 SYGVKD. CDR3: CAIRAIRDRDYEQYF. The CDR3 bases are TGTGCCATCAGGGCCATCCGGGACAGGGACTACGAGCAGTACTTC.

The CDR3 sequence: CSVGVGMNTEAFF. The CDR3 nucleotides are TGCAGCGTTGGAGTAGGGATGAACACTGAAGCTTTCTTT. This chain links TRBV29-1 with TRBJ1-1; D is uncertain. V shed 4 bases and J shed 0 bases, with 9 bases lying between them. CDR3 length: 13 residues. Germline values: CDR1 SQVTM, CDR2 ANQGSEA.

V and J are TRBV12-3 or TRBV12-4 and TRBJ1-5; 7 bases match TRBD1. The CDR3 is 15 residues long. V lost 5 bases to trimming and J lost 5 bases; unmatched junction nucleotides: 9. The CDR3 reads CASSKQTGPDQPQHF. The CDR3 DNA is TGTGCCAGCAGTAAACAGACAGGGCCCGATCAGCCCCAGCATTTT.

The chain employs TRBV2 and TRBJ2-7, with D unclear. Trimming cost V 5 bases and J 4 bases, with 6 bases left between them. From germline, CDR1 is SNHLY and CDR2 FYNNEI. This CDR3 comprises 11 residues. The CDR3 loop reads CASSKGYEQYV. CDR3 sequence (DNA): TGTGCCAGCAGTAAGGGTTACGAGCAGTACGTC.

In this sample, this clonotype turned up a few times. The rearrangement links TRBV10-3 to TRBJ2-3; 7 bases match TRBD1. Per germline, CDR1 ENHRY and CDR2 SYGVKD. This CDR3 is built from 16 residues. Trimming removed 8 bases from V and 2 bases from J; junction bases left unmatched: 13. CDR3 sequence reads: CAIGTQGQQNTDTQYF. CDR3 coding DNA: TGTGCCATCGGGACACAGGGACAGCAAAACACAGATACGCAGTATTTT.

This chain uses TRBV20-1 with TRBJ1-4, with D hard to call. The CDR3 is 14 residues long. Germline CDR1 and CDR2: DFQATT and SNEGSKA (reference sequence). V lost 6 bases, J lost 9 bases, and 20 bases lay in between. This CDR3 is CSAEGRPSSQKLFF. CDR3 DNA: TGCAGTGCGGAGGGCAGGCCGAGTTCACAAAAACTGTTTTTT.

The chain combines TRBV7-2 with TRBJ2-5; a possible D gene is TRBD1 (7 bases). Germline assignment: CDR1 SGHTA and CDR2 FQGNSA. CDR3 length: 13 amino acids. V shed 6 bases and J shed 10 bases, with 18 bases lying between them. CDR3 nucleotides: TGTGCCAGCAGAAGGGGGCGCGGGGCGAGCCAGTACTTC. Translation gives CASRRGRGASQYF.

The CDR3 loop reads CASSDSLRSTDTQYF. In nucleotides, the CDR3 is TGCGCCAGCAGTGATTCATTGAGAAGCACAGATACGCAGTATTTT. The chain uses TRBV4-1 and TRBJ2-3, with no clear D. Germline assignment: CDR1 MGHRA and CDR2 YSYEKL. The V end lost 6 bases, the J end lost 0 bases, and 13 bases lay between the germline ends. The CDR3 is 15 amino acids.